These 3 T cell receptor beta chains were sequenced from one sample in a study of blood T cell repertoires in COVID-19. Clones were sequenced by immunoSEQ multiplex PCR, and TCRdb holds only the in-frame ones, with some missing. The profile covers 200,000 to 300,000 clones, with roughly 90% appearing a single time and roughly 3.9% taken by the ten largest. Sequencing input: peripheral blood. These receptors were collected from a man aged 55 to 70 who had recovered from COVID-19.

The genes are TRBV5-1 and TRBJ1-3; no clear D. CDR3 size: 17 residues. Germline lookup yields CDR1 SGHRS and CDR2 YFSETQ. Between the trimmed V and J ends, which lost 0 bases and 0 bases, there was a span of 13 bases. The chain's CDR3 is CASSLEQAGFSGNTIYF. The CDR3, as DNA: TGCGCCAGCAGCTTGGAGCAGGCTGGTTTCTCTGGAAACACCATATATTTT.

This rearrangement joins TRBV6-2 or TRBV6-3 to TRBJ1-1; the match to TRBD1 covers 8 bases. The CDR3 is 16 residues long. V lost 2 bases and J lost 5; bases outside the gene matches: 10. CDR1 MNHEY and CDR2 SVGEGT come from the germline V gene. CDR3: CASSYVQGAKWTEAFF. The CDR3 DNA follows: TGTGCCAGCAGTTACGTTCAGGGGGCTAAATGGACTGAAGCTTTCTTT.

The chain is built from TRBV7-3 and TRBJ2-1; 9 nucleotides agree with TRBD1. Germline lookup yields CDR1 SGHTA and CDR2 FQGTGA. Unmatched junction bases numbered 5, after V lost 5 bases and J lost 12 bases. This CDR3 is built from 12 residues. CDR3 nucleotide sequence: TGTGCCAGCAGCCCGTCGACAGGGGGGCAGTTCTTC. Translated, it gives CASSPSTGGQFF.